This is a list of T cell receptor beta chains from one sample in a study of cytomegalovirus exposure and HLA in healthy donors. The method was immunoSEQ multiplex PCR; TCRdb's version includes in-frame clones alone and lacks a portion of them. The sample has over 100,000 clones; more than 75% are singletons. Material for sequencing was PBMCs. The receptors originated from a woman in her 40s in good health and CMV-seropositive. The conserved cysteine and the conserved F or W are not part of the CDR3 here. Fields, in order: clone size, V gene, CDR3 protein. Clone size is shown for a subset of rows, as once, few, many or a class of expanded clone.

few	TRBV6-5	ASSNRDIYEKLF
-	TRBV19	ASSFQTGRGGYT
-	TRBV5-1	ASSLAGGETQY
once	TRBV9	ASSVGQTGNTIY
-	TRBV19	ASSIGDRDYGYT
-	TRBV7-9	ASSAGTDNSPLH
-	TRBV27	ASSLSDRLNYLAKNIQY
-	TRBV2	ASSGRTGGRNTIY
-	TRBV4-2	ASSQDGVVGGVQETQY
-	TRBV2	ASSLVGTGGNYGYT
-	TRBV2	ASSEGGTQY